The clone carrying this T cell receptor beta chain was picked up a small number of times. Antigen: not known. Construction of the TCRbeta library involved unique molecular identifiers. TCRdb fed the PCR reads into MiXCR, producing one record per CDR3 protein. The sample gives 45,000 to 70,000 distinct CDR3 sequences, less than 55% of which show up once; roughly 98% is in the top ten. The V end lost 2 bases, the J end lost 1 base, and 14 bases lay between the germline ends. This CDR3 is 16 amino acids long. The sample originates from a study of T-cell reconstitution after alpha-beta-depleted transplantation in children. Regarding the study as a whole: Counts and diversity of T cells one year after transplant came mostly from newly produced T cells. Two months or so post-transplant, alpha-beta T cells reportedly derived from several hundred expanded graft clones. After transplant, high TCRbeta diversity at day 60 in some patients arose from surviving recipient T cells and thymic progenitors.

The chain uses TRBV12-3 or TRBV12-4 and TRBJ2-5; TRBD2 might be the D (5 bases). The source of this sequence is a male patient between 5 and 17 years old who had a stem cell transplant for acute lymphoblastic leukemia, so the T cells may come from the graft donor. The specimen was PBMCs, mostly from graft donor cells, collected 360 days after TCRalphabeta/CD19-depleted stem cell transplant. CDR3 sequence reads: CASSLPGVAGQETQYF. The DNA for the CDR3 is TGTGCCAGCAGTTTACCCGGCGTGGCGGGCCAAGAGACCCAGTACTTC.